This T cell receptor (beta chain) was obtained from a study of blood T cell repertoires in COVID-19. Study background: Some COVID-19 samples were acute and others convalescent; all came from the United States, Italy and Spain.

The CDR3 is 13 amino acids. The V and J ends lost 2 bases and 4 bases respectively, with 8 bases between them. Germline CDR1 is WSHSY and CDR2 is SAAADI. Profiled with immunoSEQ multiplex PCR; TCRdb holds only in-frame clones, not every one. The data show about 170,000 clones, approximately 88% seen once. Sequencing was carried out using peripheral blood. The receptor's source is a woman of 80 years or more with active or convalescent COVID-19. The chain couples TRBV10-2 to TRBJ1-1, with D unresolved. CDR3: CASSEKAGTEAFF. CDR3 DNA sequence: TGCGCCAGCAGTGAGAAGGCAGGCACTGAAGCTTTCTTT.